Shown below are 9 T cell receptor beta chains from a single sample sequenced in a study of a mutant IDH1 vaccine in newly diagnosed glioma. What these receptors recognize is not known. TCRdb keeps only in-frame clones here, not all; method: immunoSEQ multiplex PCR. The data contain tens of thousands of clones, less than 85% of them singletons. Documented time point: week 5, during vaccination. Alongside topical imiquimod, each dose of vaccine comprised 300 ug of mutant IDH1 20-mer peptide. This material consisted of PBMCs, taken from a glioma patient whose treatment included an IDH1 peptide vaccine. Receptors were obtained from a woman aged 18-35 years with glioma. Some clones in this sample may be carry-over from other donors' samples.

The chain employs TRBV6-6 and TRBJ1-5, with a weak D call TRBD1 (6 bases). This CDR3 contains 14 residues. Looked up from germline, CDR1 is MNHNY and CDR2 is SVGAGI (reference sequence). V was clipped by 5 bases and J by 1 base, with 9 bases between them. In nucleotides, the CDR3 is TGTGCCAGCAGTGGAGGGGGAAGCAATCAGCCCCAGCATTTT. Translating gives CASSGGGSNQPQHF.

V usage is TRBV27 and J usage is TRBJ1-2; D is possibly TRBD1 (6 bases). The CDR3 contains 14 residues. CDR1 is MNHEY, CDR2 SMNVEV, per germline (reference sequence). V was trimmed by 6 bases and J by 4 bases, leaving 15 bases between them. CDR3 coding DNA: TGTGCCAGCAGCAACTTCAGGGGAGGCTATGGCTACACCTTC. Its protein is CASSNFRGGYGYTF.

This clone was counted only a few times. The chain is built from TRBV27 and TRBJ1-5; no clear D. The CDR3 runs 18 residues. Germline CDR1 MNHEY, CDR2 SMNVEV (reference sequence). V lost 0 bases and J 1 base, leaving 16 bases between the germline ends. CDR3 sequence (DNA): TGTGCCAGCAGTTTATCCCCTATCATGGACGGAAGCAATCAGCCCCAGCATTTT. It translates to CASSLSPIMDGSNQPQHF.

The count of this clone is one. The genes are TRBV5-5 and TRBJ2-7; 10 bases are a match to TRBD1. CDR3 length equals 14 residues. Trimming removed 4 bases from V and 5 bases from J; junction bases left unmatched: 6. Germline CDR1 is SGHKS and CDR2 is YYEKEE (reference sequence). This CDR3 is CASSTGQGFDEQYF. CDR3 nucleotide sequence: TGTGCCAGCAGCACGGGACAGGGGTTCGACGAGCAGTACTTC.

This rearrangement joins TRBV5-1 to TRBJ2-7, with 8 bases that match TRBD1. CDR3 size: 14 residues. V was pared by 4 bases and J by 6 bases, with 9 bases of the junction left unmatched. Germline V gene sequence: CDR1 SGHRS, CDR2 YFSETQ. The CDR3 reads CASSIVRGLGEQYF. In nucleotides, the CDR3 is TGCGCCAGCAGCATCGTCAGGGGGCTCGGCGAGCAGTACTTC.

The V and J genes are TRBV6-5 and TRBJ2-3, with 9 bases lining up with TRBD2. V lost 0 bases and J lost 4; bases outside the gene matches: 5. Germline CDR1 reads MNHEY; CDR2 reads SVGAGI. CDR3 size: 16 residues. CDR3 nucleotide sequence: TGTGCCAGCAGTTACTCACCAGCGGGGGGATCAGATACGCAGTATTTT. Protein product: CASSYSPAGGSDTQYF.

V usage is TRBV9 and J usage is TRBJ2-7; TRBD2 might be the D (6 bases). The V and J ends lost 1 base and 0 bases respectively, with 14 bases between them. The V gene's germline CDR1 is SGDLS and CDR2 YYNGEE. This CDR3 has 16 amino acids. Here the CDR3 DNA reads TGTGCCAGCAGCGTAAACCCGGGGGACCCCTCCTACGAGCAGTACTTC. Translated, it gives CASSVNPGDPSYEQYF.

This chain uses TRBV14 with TRBJ2-7; possible D gene TRBD2, 5 bases. Trimming pared 4 bases from V and 5 bases from J, leaving 9 bases between. CDR1 and CDR2 (germline): SGHDN, FVKESK. This CDR3 contains 12 residues. The CDR3 region has the DNA TGTGCCAGCAGCCTCCCGGGAAACGAGCAGTACTTC. The encoded protein is CASSLPGNEQYF.

This CDR3 reads CASSLSRTAYEQYF. DNA of the CDR3: TGTGCCAGCAGCTTGAGTAGGACTGCCTACGAGCAGTACTTC. The V and J genes are TRBV7-7 and TRBJ2-7; perhaps TRBD2 as D (5 bases). Germline values: CDR1 SSHAT, CDR2 FNYEAQ (reference sequence). The germline V and J ends were trimmed by 3 bases and 2 bases, with 11 bases remaining between them. The CDR3 loop spans 14 amino acids. The complete variable domain, with remaining parts taken from reference TRBV7-7 and TRBJ2-7, reads GAGVSQSPRYKVTKRGQDVTLRCDPISSHATLYWYQQALGQGPEFLTYFNYEAQPDKSGLPSDRFSAERPEGSISTLTIQRTEQRDSAMYRCASSLSRTAYEQYFGPGTRLTVT.